This T cell receptor beta chain was recorded in a study of T cell repertoires in cytomegalovirus infection. Study-level points and caveats: HLA-C-restricted CMV clonotypes gave the most frequent clonotype in two of eight donors.

Remarks on this clonotype: Its antigen is still unknown.

The V segment lost 8 bases and the J segment 15 bases; nucleotides outside the gene matches: 19. The CDR3 contains 14 residues. Germline V lookup: CDR1 MNHGY, CDR2 SAAAGT. TCRdb re-derived calls from the reads in MiXCR, one entry per CDR3 protein. This sample has about 6,100 distinct CDR3 sequences, with approximately 51% found just once. The sample was PBMCs, sequenced either directly or after in vitro stimulation (not recorded which). This sequence was found in a human donor in good health (CMV status not recorded). Some clones in this sample may be carry-over from other donors' samples. The chain carries TRBV6-8 and TRBJ1-5, with 7 nucleotides matching TRBD1. The CDR3: CASWMGQKNQPTHF. The CDR3 DNA follows: TGTGCCAGCTGGATGGGACAGAAGAATCAGCCCACGCATTTT.